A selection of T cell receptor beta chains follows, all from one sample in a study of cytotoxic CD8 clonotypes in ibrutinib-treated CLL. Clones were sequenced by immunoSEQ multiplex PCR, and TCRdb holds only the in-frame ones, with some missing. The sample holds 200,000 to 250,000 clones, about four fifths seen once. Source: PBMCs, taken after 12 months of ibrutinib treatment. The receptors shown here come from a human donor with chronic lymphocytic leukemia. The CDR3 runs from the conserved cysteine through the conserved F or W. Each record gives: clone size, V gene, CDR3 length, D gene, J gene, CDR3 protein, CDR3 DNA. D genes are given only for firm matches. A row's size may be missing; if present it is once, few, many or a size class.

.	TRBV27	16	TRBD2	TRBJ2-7	CASSYAGLAGTYEQYF	TGTGCCAGCAGTTACGCCGGGCTAGCGGGGACCTACGAGCAGTACTTC
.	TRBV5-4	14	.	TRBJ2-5	CASSLDRAPGTQYF	TGTGCCAGCAGCTTGGACAGGGCCCCGGGGACCCAGTACTTC
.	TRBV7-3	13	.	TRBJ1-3	CASSLTHGNTIYF	TGTGCCAGCAGCTTAACGCATGGAAACACCATATATTTT
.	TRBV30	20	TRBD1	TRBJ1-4	CAWTKPGSMRGDRVNEKLFF	TGTGCCTGGACTAAACCGGGGTCGATGCGGGGGGACAGGGTTAATGAAAAACTGTTTTTT
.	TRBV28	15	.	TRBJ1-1	CASSLAGAGSREAFF	TGTGCCAGCAGTTTAGCGGGGGCGGGTTCACGCGAAGCTTTCTTT
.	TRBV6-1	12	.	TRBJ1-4	CASSSTNEKLFF	TGTGCCAGCAGTTCAACTAATGAAAAACTGTTTTTT
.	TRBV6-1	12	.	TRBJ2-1	CASSDQANEQFF	TGTGCCAGCAGTGACCAAGCGAATGAGCAGTTCTTC
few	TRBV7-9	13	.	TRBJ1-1	CASSSTENTEAFF	TGTGCCAGCAGCTCGACAGAGAACACTGAAGCTTTCTTT
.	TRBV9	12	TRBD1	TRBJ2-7	CASSATGAEQYF	TGTGCCAGCAGCGCGACAGGGGCCGAGCAGTACTTC
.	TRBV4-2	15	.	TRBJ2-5	CASSQDNTFQETQYF	TGTGCCAGCAGCCAAGATAACACATTCCAAGAGACCCAGTACTTC
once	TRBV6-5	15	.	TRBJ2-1	CASSYWRGSYNEQFF	TGTGCCAGCAGTTACTGGCGTGGGTCCTACAATGAGCAGTTCTTC
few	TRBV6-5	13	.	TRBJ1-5	CASSYSRDQPQHF	TGTGCCAGCAGTTACTCGAGAGATCAGCCCCAGCATTTT
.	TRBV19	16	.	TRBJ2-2	CASSRDTSSLTGELFF	TGTGCCAGTAGTCGGGACACCTCTTCCCTCACCGGGGAGCTGTTTTTT
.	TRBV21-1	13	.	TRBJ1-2	CASSKRQGYGYTF	TGTGCCAGCAGCAAACGTCAGGGGTATGGCTACACCTTC
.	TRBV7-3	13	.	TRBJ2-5	CASSLRGRETQYF	TGTGCCAGCAGCTTGAGGGGACGAGAGACCCAGTACTTC
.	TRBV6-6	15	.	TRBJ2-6	CASSSHSSGANVLTF	TGTGCCAGCAGTTCGCACAGCTCTGGGGCCAACGTCCTGACTTTC
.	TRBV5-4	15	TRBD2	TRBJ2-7	CASSFRIAGVPEQYF	TGTGCCAGCAGCTTTCGGATAGCGGGAGTACCCGAGCAGTACTTC
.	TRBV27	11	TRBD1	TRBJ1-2	CASRTGTAVTF	TGTGCCAGCAGGACCGGGACAGCGGTCACCTTC
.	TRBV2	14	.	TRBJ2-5	CASTELDLGETQYF	TGTGCCAGCACCGAATTGGACTTAGGGGAGACCCAGTACTTC
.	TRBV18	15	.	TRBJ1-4	CASSPRDPIGEKLFF	TGTGCCAGCTCACCCAGGGATCCAATCGGTGAAAAACTGTTTTTT
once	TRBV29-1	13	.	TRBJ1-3	CSVVSYPGSTIYF	TGCAGCGTCGTATCCTACCCCGGCTCGACCATATATTTT
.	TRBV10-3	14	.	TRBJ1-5	CAIRDAGGPQPQHF	TGTGCCATCAGGGACGCGGGGGGGCCCCAGCCCCAGCATTTT
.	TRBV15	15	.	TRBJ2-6	CATSRRGSGANVLTF	TGTGCCACCAGCAGAAGGGGGTCTGGGGCCAACGTCCTGACTTTC
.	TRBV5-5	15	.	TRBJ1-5	CASSLGALLNQPQHF	TGTGCCAGCAGCTTGGGTGCACTCCTTAATCAGCCCCAGCATTTT
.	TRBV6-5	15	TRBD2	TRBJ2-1	CASNLAGGRNNEQFF	TGTGCCAGCAACTTAGCGGGGGGGCGAAACAATGAGCAGTTCTTC
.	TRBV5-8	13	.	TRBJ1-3	CASSSPSGNTIYF	TGTGCCAGCAGCTCTCCCTCTGGAAACACCATATATTTT
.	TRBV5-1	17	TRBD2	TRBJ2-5	CASSISGRAGQWETQYF	TGCGCCAGCAGCATTAGCGGGAGGGCCGGGCAGTGGGAGACCCAGTACTTC
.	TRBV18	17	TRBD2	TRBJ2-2	CASSTRTSGSDTGELFF	TGTGCCAGCTCGACTAGGACTAGCGGGAGTGACACCGGGGAGCTGTTTTTT
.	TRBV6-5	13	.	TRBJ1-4	CASSSQFNEKLFF	TGTGCCAGCAGTTCCCAGTTTAATGAAAAACTGTTTTTT
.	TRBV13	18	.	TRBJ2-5	CASSLATRGGKYQETQYF	TGTGCCAGCAGCTTAGCTACCAGGGGGGGGAAGTACCAAGAGACCCAGTACTTC
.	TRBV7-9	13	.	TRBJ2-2	CASSFTGPGELFF	TGTGCCAGCAGCTTCACAGGGCCCGGGGAGCTGTTTTTT
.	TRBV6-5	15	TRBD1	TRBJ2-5	CASSYLGQGQETQYF	TGTGCCAGCAGTTACTTGGGACAGGGACAAGAGACCCAGTACTTC
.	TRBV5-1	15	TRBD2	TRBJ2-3	CASSSGLAGTDTQYF	TGCGCCAGCAGCTCGGGACTAGCGGGGACAGATACGCAGTATTTT
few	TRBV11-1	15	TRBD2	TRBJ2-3	CASSSHGGGSDTQYF	TGTGCCAGCAGCTCCCACGGCGGGGGATCAGATACGCAGTATTTT
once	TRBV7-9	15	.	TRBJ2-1	CASSPSTGIYNEQFF	TGTGCCAGCAGCCCCTCGACGGGAATTTACAATGAGCAGTTCTTC
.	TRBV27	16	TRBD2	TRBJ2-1	CASSFTTIAGHNEQFF	TGTGCCAGCAGTTTTACGACTATAGCGGGCCACAATGAGCAGTTCTTC
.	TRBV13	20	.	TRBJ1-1	CASSLVALGGREARNTEAFF	TGTGCCAGCAGCTTAGTCGCCCTGGGGGGCAGGGAGGCTCGGAACACTGAAGCTTTCTTT
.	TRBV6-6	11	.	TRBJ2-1	CASSYTNEQFF	TGTGCCAGCAGTTACACCAATGAGCAGTTCTTC
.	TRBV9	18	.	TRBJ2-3	CASSVAIPGSLGTDTQYF	TGTGCCAGCAGCGTAGCGATTCCGGGGTCTCTAGGGACAGATACGCAGTATTTT
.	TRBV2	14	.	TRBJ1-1	CASSAGALNTEAFF	TGTGCCAGCAGTGCAGGGGCCCTAAACACTGAAGCTTTCTTT